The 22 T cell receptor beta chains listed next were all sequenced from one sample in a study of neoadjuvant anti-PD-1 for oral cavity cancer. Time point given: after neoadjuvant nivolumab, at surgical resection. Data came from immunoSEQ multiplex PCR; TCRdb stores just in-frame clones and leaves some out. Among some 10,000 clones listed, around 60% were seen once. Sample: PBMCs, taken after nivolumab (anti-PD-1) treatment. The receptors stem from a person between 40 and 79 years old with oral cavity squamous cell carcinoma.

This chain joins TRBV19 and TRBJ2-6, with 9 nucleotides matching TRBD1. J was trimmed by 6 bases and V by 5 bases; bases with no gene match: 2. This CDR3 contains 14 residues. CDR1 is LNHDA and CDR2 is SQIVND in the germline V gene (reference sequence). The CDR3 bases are TGTGCCAGTAGTGACAGGGGGGAGGCCAACGTCCTGACTTTC. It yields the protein CASSDRGEANVLTF.

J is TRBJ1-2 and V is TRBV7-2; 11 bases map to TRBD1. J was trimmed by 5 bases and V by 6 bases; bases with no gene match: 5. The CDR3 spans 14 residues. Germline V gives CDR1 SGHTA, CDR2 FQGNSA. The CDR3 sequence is CASRAGTGGYGYTF. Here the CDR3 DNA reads TGTGCCAGCAGGGCGGGGACAGGGGGGTATGGCTACACCTTC.

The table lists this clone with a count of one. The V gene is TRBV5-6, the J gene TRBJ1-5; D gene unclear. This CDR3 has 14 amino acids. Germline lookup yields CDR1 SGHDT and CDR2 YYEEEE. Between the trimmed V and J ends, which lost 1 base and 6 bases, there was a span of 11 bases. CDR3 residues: CASSLSTVGQPQHF. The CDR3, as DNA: TGTGCCAGCAGCTTGAGCACCGTGGGTCAGCCCCAGCATTTT.

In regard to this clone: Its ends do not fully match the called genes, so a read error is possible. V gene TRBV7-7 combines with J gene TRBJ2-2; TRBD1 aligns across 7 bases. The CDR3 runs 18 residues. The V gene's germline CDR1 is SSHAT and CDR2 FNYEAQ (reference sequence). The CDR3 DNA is TGTGCTAGCAGCTTAAGCAAGCTGGGACAGCTTAACACCGGGGAGCTGTTTTTT. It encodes CASSLSKLGQLNTGELFF.

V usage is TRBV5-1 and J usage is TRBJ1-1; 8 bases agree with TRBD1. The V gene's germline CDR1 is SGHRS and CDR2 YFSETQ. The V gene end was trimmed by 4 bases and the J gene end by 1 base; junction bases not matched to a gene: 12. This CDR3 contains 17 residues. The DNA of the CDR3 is TGCGCCAGCAGCGGGGGACAGGTGGTTACGGGGAACACTGAAGCTTTCTTT. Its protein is CASSGGQVVTGNTEAFF.

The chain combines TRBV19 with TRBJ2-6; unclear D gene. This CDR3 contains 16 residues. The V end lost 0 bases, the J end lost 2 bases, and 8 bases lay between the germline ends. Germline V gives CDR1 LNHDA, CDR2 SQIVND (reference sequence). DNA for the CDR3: TGTGCCAGTAGTATAGATCAGAGTGCTGGGGCCAACGTCCTGACTTTC. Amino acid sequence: CASSIDQSAGANVLTF.

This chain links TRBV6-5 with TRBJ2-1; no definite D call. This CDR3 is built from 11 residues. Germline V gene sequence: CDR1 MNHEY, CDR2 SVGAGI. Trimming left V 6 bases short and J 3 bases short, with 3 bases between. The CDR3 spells CASRSYNEQFF. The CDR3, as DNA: TGTGCCAGCAGGAGCTACAATGAGCAGTTCTTC.

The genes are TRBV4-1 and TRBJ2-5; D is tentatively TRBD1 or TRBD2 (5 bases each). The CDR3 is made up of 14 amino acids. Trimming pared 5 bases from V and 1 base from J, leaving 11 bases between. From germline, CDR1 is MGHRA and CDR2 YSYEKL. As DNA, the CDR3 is TGCGCCAGCAGCTTTGGGACGTTCCAAGAGACCCAGTACTTC. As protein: CASSFGTFQETQYF.

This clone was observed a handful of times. In DNA form, the CDR3 reads TGCGCCAGCAGCTTGGACAGGGGAAACACTGAAGCTTTCTTT. This sequence encodes CASSLDRGNTEAFF. V gene TRBV5-1 combines with J gene TRBJ1-1; 7 bases fit TRBD1. CDR3 length: 14 residues. CDR1 SGHRS and CDR2 YFSETQ come from the germline V gene. V lost 0 bases to trimming and J lost 2 bases; unmatched junction nucleotides: 1.

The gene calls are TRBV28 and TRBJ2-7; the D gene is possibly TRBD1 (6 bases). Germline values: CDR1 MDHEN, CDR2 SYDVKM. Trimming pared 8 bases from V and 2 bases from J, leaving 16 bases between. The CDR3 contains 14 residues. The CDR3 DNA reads TGTGCCAGCCGACCAGGGGCCAAGCCCTACGAGCAGTACTTC. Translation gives CASRPGAKPYEQYF.

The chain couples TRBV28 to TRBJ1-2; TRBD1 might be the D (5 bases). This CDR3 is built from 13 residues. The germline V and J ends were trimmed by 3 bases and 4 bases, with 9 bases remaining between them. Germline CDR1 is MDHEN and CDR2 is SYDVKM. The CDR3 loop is CASSLDNVYGYTF. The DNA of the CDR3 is TGTGCCAGCAGTTTGGACAATGTCTATGGCTACACCTTC.

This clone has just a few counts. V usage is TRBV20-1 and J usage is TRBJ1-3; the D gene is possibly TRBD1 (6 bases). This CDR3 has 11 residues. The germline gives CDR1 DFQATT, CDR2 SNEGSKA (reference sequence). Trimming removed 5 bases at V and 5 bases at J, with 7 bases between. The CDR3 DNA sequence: TGCAGTGCTGGGGACAGAAACACCATATATTTT. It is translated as CSAGDRNTIYF.

This CDR3 reads CAWSVLARGRELFF. CDR3 bases: TGTGCCTGGAGTGTACTAGCGAGGGGCCGGGAGCTGTTTTTT. The genes are TRBV30 and TRBJ2-2; 7 bases match TRBD2. Germline V gene sequence: CDR1 GTSNPN, CDR2 SVGIG (reference sequence). The junction had 7 bases not matched to a gene; V was cut back by 0 bases and J by 9 bases. This CDR3 region has 14 residues.

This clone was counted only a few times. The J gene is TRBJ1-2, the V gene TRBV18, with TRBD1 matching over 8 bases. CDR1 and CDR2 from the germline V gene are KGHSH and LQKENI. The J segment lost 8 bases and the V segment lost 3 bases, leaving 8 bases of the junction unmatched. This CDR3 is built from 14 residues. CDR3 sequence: CASSPNTGGRGYTF. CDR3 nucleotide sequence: TGTGCCAGCTCACCCAACACAGGGGGTCGGGGCTACACCTTC.

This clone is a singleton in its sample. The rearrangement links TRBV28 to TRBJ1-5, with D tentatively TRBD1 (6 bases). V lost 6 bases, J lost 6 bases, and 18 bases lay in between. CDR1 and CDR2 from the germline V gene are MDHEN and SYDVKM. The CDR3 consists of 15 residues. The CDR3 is CASSSAGGLGQPQHF. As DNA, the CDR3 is TGTGCCAGCAGCAGTGCCGGGGGCTTGGGTCAGCCCCAGCATTTT.

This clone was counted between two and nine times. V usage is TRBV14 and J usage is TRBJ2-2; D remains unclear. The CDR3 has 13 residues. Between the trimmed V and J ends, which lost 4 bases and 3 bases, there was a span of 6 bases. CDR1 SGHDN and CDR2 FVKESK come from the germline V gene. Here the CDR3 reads CASSPRYTGELFF. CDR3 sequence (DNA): TGTGCCAGCAGCCCCAGGTACACCGGGGAGCTGTTTTTT.

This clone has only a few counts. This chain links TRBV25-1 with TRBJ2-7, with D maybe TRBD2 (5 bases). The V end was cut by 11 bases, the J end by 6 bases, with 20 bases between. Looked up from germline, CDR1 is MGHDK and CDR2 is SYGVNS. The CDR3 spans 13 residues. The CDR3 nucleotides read TGTGCCCCCACGATCGGACGGGATAGCGAGCAGTACTTC. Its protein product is CAPTIGRDSEQYF.

The CDR3 DNA follows: TGTGCCAGCCCCCCGCCGGGCTACAACTATGGCTACACCTTC. Translation: CASPPPGYNYGYTF. This chain links TRBV6-1 with TRBJ1-2; D not resolved. Trimming shortened V by 8 bases and J by 2 bases, and 15 bases separated the two germline ends. This CDR3 is 14 amino acids long. Germline lookup yields CDR1 MNHNS and CDR2 SASEGT.

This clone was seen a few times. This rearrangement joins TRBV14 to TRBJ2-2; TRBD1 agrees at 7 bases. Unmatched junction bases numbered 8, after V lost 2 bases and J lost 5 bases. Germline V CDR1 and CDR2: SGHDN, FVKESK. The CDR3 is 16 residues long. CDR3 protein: CASSQTGVRGTGELFF. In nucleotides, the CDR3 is TGTGCCAGCAGCCAAACAGGGGTTCGAGGAACCGGGGAGCTGTTTTTT.

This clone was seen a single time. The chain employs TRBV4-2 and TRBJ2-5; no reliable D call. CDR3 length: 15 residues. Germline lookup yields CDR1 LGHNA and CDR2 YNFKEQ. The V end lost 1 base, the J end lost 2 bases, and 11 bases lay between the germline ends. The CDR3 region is CASSQGVQGQETQYF. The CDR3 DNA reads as TGTGCCAGCAGCCAAGGAGTGCAAGGGCAAGAGACCCAGTACTTC.

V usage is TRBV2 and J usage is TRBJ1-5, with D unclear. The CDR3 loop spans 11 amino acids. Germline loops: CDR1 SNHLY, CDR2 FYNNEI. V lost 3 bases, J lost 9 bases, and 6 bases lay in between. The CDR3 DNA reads TGTGCCAGCAGTGATCCGGGGCCCCAGCATTTT. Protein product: CASSDPGPQHF.

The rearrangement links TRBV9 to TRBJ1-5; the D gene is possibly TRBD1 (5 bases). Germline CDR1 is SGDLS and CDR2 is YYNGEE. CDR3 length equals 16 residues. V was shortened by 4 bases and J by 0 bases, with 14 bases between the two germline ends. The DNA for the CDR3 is TGTGCCAGCAGCCCGGGACTATCATATAGCAATCAGCCCCAGCATTTT. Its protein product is CASSPGLSYSNQPQHF.